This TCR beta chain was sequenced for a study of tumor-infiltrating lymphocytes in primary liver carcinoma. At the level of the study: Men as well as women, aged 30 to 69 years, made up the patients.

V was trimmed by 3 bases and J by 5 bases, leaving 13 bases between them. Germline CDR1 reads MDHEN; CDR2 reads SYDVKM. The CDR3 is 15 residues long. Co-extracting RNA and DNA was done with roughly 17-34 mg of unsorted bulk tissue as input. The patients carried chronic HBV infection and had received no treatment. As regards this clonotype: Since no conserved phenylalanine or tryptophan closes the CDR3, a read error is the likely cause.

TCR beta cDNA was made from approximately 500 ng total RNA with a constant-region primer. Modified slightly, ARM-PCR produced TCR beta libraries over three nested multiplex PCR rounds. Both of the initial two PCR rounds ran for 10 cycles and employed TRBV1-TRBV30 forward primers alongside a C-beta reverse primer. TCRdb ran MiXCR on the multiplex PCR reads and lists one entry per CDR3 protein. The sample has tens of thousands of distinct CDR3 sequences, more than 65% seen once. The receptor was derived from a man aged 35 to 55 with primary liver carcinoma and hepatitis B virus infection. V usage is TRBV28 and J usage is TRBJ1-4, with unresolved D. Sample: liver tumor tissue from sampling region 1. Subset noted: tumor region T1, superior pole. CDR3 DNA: TGTGCCAGCAGTTTCCCGACATGGGTGAATGAAAAACTGTTTTTG. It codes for CASSFPTWVNEKLFL.